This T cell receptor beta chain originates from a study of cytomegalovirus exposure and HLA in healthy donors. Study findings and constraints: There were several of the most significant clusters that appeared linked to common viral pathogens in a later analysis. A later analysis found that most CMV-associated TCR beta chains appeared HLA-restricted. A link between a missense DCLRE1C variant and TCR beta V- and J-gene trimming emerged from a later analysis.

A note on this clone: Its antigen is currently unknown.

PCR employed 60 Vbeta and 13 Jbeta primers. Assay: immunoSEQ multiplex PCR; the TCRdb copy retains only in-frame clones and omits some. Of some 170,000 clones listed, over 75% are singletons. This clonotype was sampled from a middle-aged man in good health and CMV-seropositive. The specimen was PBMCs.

CDR3 region: CSVPGTSGKYNEQFF. In DNA form, the CDR3 reads TGCAGCGTCCCTGGGACTAGCGGTAAATACAATGAGCAGTTCTTC. The chain couples TRBV29-1 to TRBJ2-1, with TRBD2 identical over 11 bases. The length of the CDR3 is 15 residues. Germline V gene sequence: CDR1 SQVTM, CDR2 ANQGSEA. With V trimmed by 6 bases and J by 4 bases, 8 bases remained unmatched.